This TCR beta chain was documented in a study of cytomegalovirus exposure and HLA in healthy donors. Study in general: HLA-typed donors contributed some 77 million unique TCRs, which were held in an early data release. Study results and caveats: TCR beta sequences reportedly predicted most subjects' HLA-A and HLA-B alleles accurately.

CDR1 is DFQATT, CDR2 SNEGSKA, per germline (reference sequence). The CDR3 has 11 residues. The trim removed 5 bases at V and 7 bases at J, leaving 4 bases unmatched. Primers included in the PCR were 60 Vbeta and 13 Jbeta primers. Libraries were prepared by immunoSEQ multiplex PCR; TCRdb keeps only in-frame clonotypes and omits some of them. The sample includes roughly 110,000 clones. Comment on this clone: Its antigen is not known.

The clonotype originates from a man aged 25 to 40 in good health and CMV-seronegative. The sample taken for sequencing was PBMCs. The chain carries TRBV20-1 and TRBJ1-2, with 7 nucleotides matching TRBD1. The DNA for the CDR3 is TGCAGTGCTGGGACAGCTGGTGGCTACACCTTC. It translates to CSAGTAGGYTF.